The TCR beta chain described here comes from a study of T cell responses to AZD1222 COVID-19 vaccine. Concerning this clone itself: Its antigen remains unidentified.

V was pared by 6 bases and J by 5 bases, with 11 bases between. The CDR3 has 12 residues. Germline-derived CDR1 and CDR2 are SQVTM and ANQGSEA. The method was immunoSEQ multiplex PCR; TCRdb's version includes in-frame clones alone and lacks a portion of them. The sample yields about 90,000 clones, roughly 86% seen once. General study results and limits: Only a handful of AZD1222 recipients, five to seven in all, had baseline seropositivity. Nearly half of spike-specific TCRs reportedly target unmutated variant regions. Spike-specific TCR repertoires showed rising breadth and depth after two AZD1222 doses.

The receptor's source is an adult in good health. J is TRBJ1-5 and V is TRBV29-1; D is unresolved. The material was peripheral blood, obtained on day 0 of AZD1222 vaccination. DNA for the CDR3: TGCAGCGTGAGTGACGGGGATCAGCCCCAGCATTTT. Translated: CSVSDGDQPQHF.